This TCR beta chain appears in the sequencing data of a study of T cell responses to AZD1222 COVID-19 vaccine (dated by TCRdb to the early 2020s). Concerning the study at large: TCR sequencing was performed for fewer than 250 trial participants, of whom some 200 were given two doses of AZD1222 and around 25 were given two doses of MenACWY control vaccine. Trial participants were enrolled into age subgroups of 18-55, 56-69 and 70-plus years, which contained approximately 150, 30 and 60 TCR-sequenced participants, respectively. The paper's findings and limits, for the study overall: Conclusions about previously exposed vaccinees are limited because only 6 or 7 AZD1222 recipients were SARS-CoV-2 seropositive at baseline. Participants were mostly white British and included more females than males, and it was suggested by the authors that clonal diversity may have been underestimated. The vaccine-associated CD4 TCRs covered the entire spike protein, and the dominant responses fell in regions 160-218 and 743-854. Spike-specific TCR breadth and depth rose significantly after two AZD1222 doses compared with day 0 and with MenACWY recipients. Nearly half of unique spike-specific TCRs reportedly recognized epitopes outside regions mutated in the B.1.351 and B.1.1.7 variants. In the small 56-69-year group, the increase in depth fell short of significance, most likely because of low power. Because no day 14 peak-response samples were available, repertoires were characterized only after the peak T cell response.

In light of the paper, this sample's time point label describes: about 28 days (+/-7) after the second vaccine dose. AZD1222 recipients with second doses at about 4 weeks or about 12 weeks were pooled, because spike-specific TCR depth and breadth did not differ between schedules. Vaccinee samples came from UK trials COV001 and COV002, including a single-blind randomized controlled phase 2/3 trial of AZD1222 (ChAdOx1 nCoV-19) in healthy adults. For TCRbeta chain sequencing, PBMC samples from trial participants were taken at day 0 and at day 28 after the second dose. V is cut by 6 bases and J by 6 bases, and the space between the germline ends is 17 bases. The CDR3 runs 14 amino acids, cysteine and phenylalanine included. Only the CDR3 DNA stays, 42 bases, in frame from base 1. As encoded in the germline V gene (reference sequence), CDR1 is SEHNR while CDR2 is FQNEAQ. The CDR3 regions of human TCRbeta chains were analyzed by immunosequencing. Concerning the study's data processing: TCRs in the repertoires were matched against a reference library of SARS-CoV-2-specific TCRs that had been generated with the MIRA antigen-specificity platform. Breadth was defined as the fraction of unique TCRs that were SARS-CoV-2-associated, and depth was defined as the fraction of total T cells that were SARS-CoV-2-associated. Each spike-specific TCR was assigned to its reactive spike region and to a CD4 or CD8 class using the MIRA data. Log10-transformed breadth and depth values were compared by one-way ANOVA with Sidak's multiple comparisons tests. TCRdb holds this immuneACCESS table with in-frame rearrangements only. Some clones are missing; in checked studies, unresolved V genes explain under half, and the rest has no known cause. The DNA was the basis for D and trimming; V, J and clone size are from that table. This sample comprises tens of thousands of clones, 90% of them detected only once. The leading ten clones occupy 5.4% of the sample.

A word on this clone: This receptor's antigen is unknown. It has no much larger one-base neighbor in the sample; base qualities were not kept.

The chain is encoded by TRBV7-9 joined to TRBJ1-1; the D gene lacks a confident call. The TCR sequence derives from an adult who received the AZD1222 COVID-19 vaccine. The sample consisted of peripheral blood, taken 28 days after the second AZD1222 dose. CDR3 sequence: CASSPPLTYSEAFF. The DNA sequence reads TGTGCCAGCAGTCCGCCTTTAACATACTCTGAAGCTTTCTTT.